This T cell receptor beta chain stems from a study of blood T cells in healthy people across ages. The overall study: Template switching captured about one barcoded beta molecule per two T cells. Broader study findings: Percentage of naive T cells showed a strong correlation with TCR beta diversity. The fall in TCR beta diversity per million T cells was roughly linear with age.

Every donor contributed roughly 10 milliliters of peripheral blood by blood draw. The use of a sample-barcoded 5' primer and a J-beta primer mix characterized a second PCR of about 7 to 12 cycles. In TCRdb, the 5' RACE reads were re-called with MiXCR into one record per CDR3 protein. There are around 800,000 distinct CDR3 sequences in the sample; roughly 50% occur only once, and about 38% lies in the top ten. The V end was cut by 2 bases, the J end by 5 bases, with 18 bases between. Germline-derived CDR1 and CDR2 are LGHDT and YNNKEL (reference sequence). This CDR3 has 16 amino acids. In this sample, this clonotype turned up a few times. Its specificity is not known.

The V gene is TRBV3-1, the J gene TRBJ1-2; D possibly corresponds to TRBD1 (6 bases). The sequenced material came from blood. This TCR was recovered from an older man in good health. DNA of the CDR3: TGTGCCAGCAGCCAATGGAGTCCCGGGGGGCTATATGGCTACACCTTC. It translates to CASSQWSPGGLYGYTF.